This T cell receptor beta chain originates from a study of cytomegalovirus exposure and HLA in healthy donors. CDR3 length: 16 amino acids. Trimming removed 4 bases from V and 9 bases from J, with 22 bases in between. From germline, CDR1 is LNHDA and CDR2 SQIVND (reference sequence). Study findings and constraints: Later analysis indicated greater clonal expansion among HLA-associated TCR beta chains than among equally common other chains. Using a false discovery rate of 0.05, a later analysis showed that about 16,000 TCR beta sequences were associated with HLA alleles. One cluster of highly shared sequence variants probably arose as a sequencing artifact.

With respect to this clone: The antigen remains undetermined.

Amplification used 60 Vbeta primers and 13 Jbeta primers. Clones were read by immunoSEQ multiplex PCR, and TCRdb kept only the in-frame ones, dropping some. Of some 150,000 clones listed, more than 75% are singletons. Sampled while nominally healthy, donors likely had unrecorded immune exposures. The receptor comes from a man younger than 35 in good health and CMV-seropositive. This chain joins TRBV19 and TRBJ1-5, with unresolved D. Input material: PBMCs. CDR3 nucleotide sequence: TGTGCCAGTAGTAAACCGGGATCCGTCCGGGAGAGGCCCCAGCATTTT. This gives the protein CASSKPGSVRERPQHF.